This T cell receptor (beta chain) was retrieved from a study of PD-L1 blockade in urothelial cancer. Study context: Chemotherapy regimens numbering 0 to 3 had been given to patients. The researchers analyzed blood 3 weeks (second dose) and 6 weeks after treatment start. Whole-study findings and limits: By 3 weeks, tumor-associated blood clones had expanded more in durable-benefit patients.

As for time point: pretreatment peripheral blood. A note on this clone: Its specificity is unknown.

Spike-ins of synthetic TCR analog templates went into each PCR. Libraries were prepared by immunoSEQ multiplex PCR; TCRdb keeps only in-frame clonotypes and omits some of them. The sample holds 90,000 or so clones; 90% are singletons and the top ten take about 1.7%. The specimen comprised PBMCs, sampled around atezolizumab (anti-PD-L1) treatment. This clonotype was obtained from a man in his fifties or sixties with urothelial cancer.

The DNA for the CDR3 is TGTGCCAGCAGCTCCGACAGAACCGAAAACACCATATATTTT. Amino acid sequence: CASSSDRTENTIYF. This chain connects TRBV7-9 to TRBJ1-3; a possible D gene is TRBD1 (5 bases). Deletions cut 4 bases from V and 6 bases from J, with 13 bases between. From germline, CDR1 is SEHNR and CDR2 FQNEAQ (reference sequence). The CDR3 has 14 residues.